What follows are 21 T cell receptor beta chains derived from one specimen sequenced in a study of regulatory T cells in long-lasting Graves disease. Both iRepertoire HTBI primers and Arm-PCR of CDR3 regions were used to build the TCR beta libraries. TCRdb used MiXCR to reprocess the multiplex PCR reads, holding one entry per CDR3 protein. The table records 600,000 to 800,000 distinct CDR3 sequences, about 30% of them present only once. Noted time point: persistent/refractory GD, antithyroid drugs over 5 years with positive TRAb. From PBMCs, RNA was extracted and then used to make the TCR library. Sequenced material: peripheral blood mononuclear cells (PBMCs), taken when the disease was refractory, from a patient treated with antithyroid drugs. Receptor source: a female donor with Graves disease.

The CDR3 DNA follows: TGTGCCAGCAGCCAAGTCGGGACAACGAACACTGAAGCTTTCTTT. It encodes CASSQVGTTNTEAFF. This chain uses TRBV14 with TRBJ1-1, with D tentatively TRBD1 (6 bases). The V gene lost 1 base and the J gene lost 1 base, with 10 bases spanning the gap. The CDR3 sequence is 15 residues long. Germline values: CDR1 SGHDN, CDR2 FVKESK.

The V and J genes are TRBV19 and TRBJ2-1, with TRBD2 matching 7 bases. The V and J ends lost 1 base and 7 bases, in that order; junction bases with no gene match: 16. From germline, CDR1 is LNHDA and CDR2 SQIVND (reference sequence). The CDR3 runs 18 residues. In DNA form, the CDR3 reads TGTGCCAGTAGTATAGGTCCCCGACTAGCCCGGAGGGAGAATGAGCAGTTCTTC. It codes for CASSIGPRLARRENEQFF.

This clonotype has at least ten counts. The CDR3 sequence: CASSSPRRANYGYTF. The CDR3 DNA follows: TGTGCCAGCAGTTCTCCCCGACGGGCTAACTATGGCTACACCTTC. The V gene is TRBV6-5, the J gene TRBJ1-2; D is ambiguous. Germline values: CDR1 MNHEY, CDR2 SVGAGI. CDR3 length: 15 residues. Deletions cut 4 bases from V and 0 bases from J, with 12 bases between.

This clonotype has just a few counts. The chain joins TRBV6-5 to TRBJ1-2; D is perhaps TRBD1 (6 bases). Germline V gives CDR1 MNHEY, CDR2 SVGAGI. V was shortened by 0 bases and J by 5 bases, with 13 bases between the two germline ends. There are 15 residues in the CDR3. CDR3 protein: CASSYSSRDTYGYTF. The CDR3 DNA reads TGTGCCAGCAGTTACTCGTCCCGGGACACATATGGCTACACCTTC.

The rearrangement uses TRBV20-1 and TRBJ1-1, with TRBD1 matching 10 bases. This CDR3 is built from 17 residues. Per the germline V gene, CDR1 is DFQATT and CDR2 is SNEGSKA (reference sequence). The junction had 10 bases not matched to a gene; V was cut back by 2 bases and J by 1 base. CDR3 region: CSARHLAGTGANTEAFF. The CDR3 DNA follows: TGCAGTGCTAGACACTTGGCGGGGACAGGGGCGAACACTGAAGCTTTCTTT.

This clonotype has just a few counts. Here the CDR3 reads CATSDTDLAHGYTF. In DNA, the CDR3 is TGTGCCACCAGTGATACGGACCTAGCACATGGCTACACCTTC. The genes are TRBV24-1 and TRBJ1-2; no firm D call. This CDR3 has 14 residues. The germline V and J ends were trimmed by 3 bases and 6 bases, with 13 bases remaining between them. In germline, CDR1 is KGHDR, CDR2 SFDVKD.

J is TRBJ2-1 and V is TRBV7-2; 7 nucleotides line up with TRBD1. J was trimmed by 7 bases and V by 5 bases; bases with no gene match: 23. Looked up from germline, CDR1 is SGHTA and CDR2 is FQGNSA. The CDR3 is 19 residues long. Here the CDR3 reads CASSLHPPGRDSFRNEQFF. The DNA for the CDR3 is TGTGCCAGCAGCCTCCACCCCCCCGGCCGGGACAGCTTTAGGAATGAGCAGTTCTTC.

At least ten counts were recorded for this clonotype. The chain joins TRBV20-1 to TRBJ2-4; D remains unclear. Germline CDR1 and CDR2: DFQATT and SNEGSKA (reference sequence). Trimming cost V 5 bases and J 0 bases, with 11 bases left between them. CDR3 length: 14 residues. CDR3 region: CSAGSRLAKNIQYF. Here the CDR3 DNA reads TGCAGTGCTGGCAGCAGACTAGCCAAAAACATTCAGTACTTC.

The chain is built from TRBV11-2 and TRBJ2-6; D may be TRBD1 or TRBD2 (5 bases each). The CDR3 sequence is 19 residues long. V was cut by 5 bases and J by 1 base, with 21 bases left in between. Per the germline V gene, CDR1 is SGHAT and CDR2 is FQNNGV. The CDR3 DNA sequence: TGTGCCAGCAGCGGGGTCGCTCGCAGGGACGGATCTGGGGCCAACGTCCTGACTTTC. Translation: CASSGVARRDGSGANVLTF.

This clonotype was seen ten or more times. The chain employs TRBV12-3 or TRBV12-4 and TRBJ2-5, with D tentatively TRBD2 (6 bases). Trimming took off 4 bases at V and 5 bases at J, with 14 bases between the two ends. The CDR3 has 14 amino acids. CDR3 bases: TGTGCCAGCAGTTCAGGGATCGGAGGGGAGACCCAGTACTTC. Translated, it gives CASSSGIGGETQYF.

The table lists this clonotype with a few counts. J is TRBJ2-5 and V is TRBV3-1; a possible D gene is TRBD2 (6 bases). V shed 5 bases and J shed 7 bases, with 14 bases lying between them. The CDR3 totals 13 residues. Germline V gene lookup returns CDR1 LGHDT and CDR2 YNNKEL (reference sequence). The CDR3 DNA is TGTGCCAGCAGCGAAGGGACTGCGGGGACCCAGTACTTC. This translates into CASSEGTAGTQYF.

The chain employs TRBV9 and TRBJ2-5; the D is unclear. The V end was cut by 1 base, the J end by 1 base, with 8 bases between. Germline CDR1 reads SGDLS; CDR2 reads YYNGEE. The CDR3 extends over 14 amino acids. Here the CDR3 reads CASSVNPGQETQYF. The CDR3 bases are TGTGCCAGCAGCGTAAACCCGGGCCAAGAGACCCAGTACTTC.

This chain connects TRBV7-2 to TRBJ1-6; 9 nucleotides agree with TRBD1. The CDR3 is made up of 15 amino acids. Unmatched junction bases numbered 1, after V lost 5 bases and J lost 2 bases. Germline V gene lookup returns CDR1 SGHTA and CDR2 FQGNSA. CDR3: CASSGTGTYNSPLHF. CDR3 DNA: TGTGCCAGCAGCGGGACAGGGACCTATAATTCACCCCTCCACTTT. The entire variable domain, with the rest obtained from reference TRBV7-2 and TRBJ1-6, is as follows: GAGVSQSPSNKVTEKGKDVELRCDPISGHTALYWYRQSLGQGLEFLIYFQGNSAPDKSGLPSDRFSAERTGGSVSTLTIQRTQQEDSAVYLCASSGTGTYNSPLHFGNGTRLTVT.

This chain joins TRBV5-1 and TRBJ2-7; tentative D call: TRBD2 (6 bases). Germline values: CDR1 SGHRS, CDR2 YFSETQ. The CDR3 spans 15 residues. V was pared by 3 bases and J by 5 bases, with 18 bases between. The CDR3 sequence is CASSSEGLNFHEQYF. The CDR3 region has the DNA TGCGCCAGCAGCTCGGAGGGCCTAAACTTCCACGAGCAGTACTTC. The full variable domain, rest sourced from reference TRBV5-1 and TRBJ2-7, is KAGVTQTPRYLIKTRGQQVTLSCSPISGHRSVSWYQQTPGQGLQFLFEYFSETQRNKGNFPGRFSGRQFSNSRSEMNVSTLELGDSALYLCASSSEGLNFHEQYFGPGTRLTVT.

This clonotype was detected a few times. The chain couples TRBV14 to TRBJ2-7; weak D call: TRBD1 (5 bases). This CDR3 comprises 14 residues. The V gene lost 0 bases and the J gene lost 3 bases, with 9 bases spanning the gap. Germline values: CDR1 SGHDN, CDR2 FVKESK. CDR3 protein: CASSQDYDSYEQYF. The CDR3 DNA follows: TGTGCCAGCAGCCAAGACTACGACAGCTACGAGCAGTACTTC. Filled out from reference TRBV14 and TRBJ2-7, the complete variable domain reads EAGVTQFPSHSVIEKGQTVTLRCDPISGHDNLYWYRRVMGKEIKFLLHFVKESKQDESGMPNNRFLAERTGGTYSTLKVQPAELEDSGVYFCASSQDYDSYEQYFGPGTRLTVT.

This clonotype was counted a few times. The V and J genes are TRBV9 and TRBJ2-5; tentatively, D is TRBD1 (6 bases). This CDR3 spans 15 amino acids. With 3 bases removed from V and 7 bases from J, the gap between germline ends came to 19 bases. The V gene's germline CDR1 is SGDLS and CDR2 YYNGEE. The CDR3 DNA reads TGTGCCAGCAGCGCCCCCGGACAGTGGGACGGGACCCAGTACTTC. Translated: CASSAPGQWDGTQYF.

This clonotype was recorded many times. The chain has TRBV20-1 and TRBJ1-6; D is uncertain. V was shortened by 3 bases and J by 9 bases, with 12 bases between the two germline ends. The germline gives CDR1 DFQATT, CDR2 SNEGSKA (reference sequence). CDR3 size: 13 residues. CDR3 region: CSARSGFTSPLHF. The CDR3 bases are TGCAGTGCTAGGAGTGGGTTTACTTCACCCCTCCACTTT.

There are a few counts of this clonotype. The chain carries TRBV12-5 and TRBJ2-7; D gene unclear. V was clipped by 0 bases and J by 2 bases, with 20 bases between them. Germline CDR1 LGHNT, CDR2 FRNRAP. The CDR3 extends over 18 amino acids. CDR3 loop: CASGLVGSGTPIPYEQYF. The CDR3 DNA reads TGTGCTAGTGGTTTGGTAGGCTCGGGCACTCCTATACCCTACGAGCAGTACTTC.

The J gene is TRBJ1-1, the V gene TRBV29-1; D is perhaps TRBD1 (5 bases). Per germline, CDR1 SQVTM and CDR2 ANQGSEA. Between the trimmed V and J ends, which lost 5 bases and 6 bases, there was a span of 13 bases. The CDR3 contains 12 residues. The CDR3 loop is CSVFRVGAEAFF. The CDR3 nucleotides read TGCAGCGTTTTCAGGGTGGGTGCTGAAGCTTTCTTT.

The rearrangement links TRBV27 to TRBJ1-1, with D unresolved. This CDR3 comprises 16 residues. The ends were cut back, 2 bases at V and 0 bases at J, with 13 bases in the middle. The germline CDR1 and CDR2 sequences are MNHEY and SMNVEV (reference sequence). CDR3 nucleotide sequence: TGTGCCAGCAGTTTAGTAGTGACTCTGATGAACACTGAAGCTTTCTTT. Its translation is CASSLVVTLMNTEAFF.

This chain uses TRBV11-1 with TRBJ1-1, with D hard to call. CDR1 SGHAT and CDR2 FQDESV come from the germline V gene (reference sequence). V was clipped by 2 bases and J by 3 bases, with 10 bases between them. The CDR3 totals 14 residues. CDR3 amino acids: CASSLYSSDTEAFF. CDR3 coding DNA: TGTGCCAGCAGCTTATACAGTTCGGACACTGAAGCTTTCTTT.